These 27 T cell receptor beta chains were all obtained from the same sample, sequenced in a study of human T cells and chemical hapten exposure. Indicated time point: patch test 3, about 24 weeks after DPC sensitization. Treatment here: therapeutic diphenylcyclopropenone sensitization with weekly scalp DPC. TCRdb re-analysed the RACE reads in MiXCR, keeping a single row per CDR3 protein. The repertoire holds about 160,000 distinct CDR3 sequences, with 28% as singletons. The source material was whole blood, sampled in connection with sensitization to the hapten diphenylcyclopropenone (DPC). The receptor source for this set is a woman aged 18-35 years with alopecia areata. Some clones in this sample may be carry-over from other donors' samples.

The gene calls are TRBV29-1 and TRBJ2-1, with TRBD1 identical over 11 bases. V was clipped by 0 bases and J by 10 bases; unmatched bases: 8. The germline CDR1 and CDR2 sequences are SQVTM and ANQGSEA. The CDR3 spans 15 residues. The CDR3 DNA sequence: TGCAGCGTTGAAGAGACCGGACAGGGGGCTACGGAGCAGTTCTTC. This codes for CSVEETGQGATEQFF.

The V gene is TRBV2, the J gene TRBJ1-2, with D possibly matching TRBD1 (5 bases). V dropped 1 base and J dropped 6 bases, with 12 bases sitting between them. The length of the CDR3 is 14 residues. Germline values: CDR1 SNHLY, CDR2 FYNNEI. This CDR3 reads CASSEEQGRDGYTF. CDR3 coding DNA: TGTGCCAGCAGTGAAGAGCAGGGACGTGATGGCTACACCTTC.

V usage is TRBV7-8 and J usage is TRBJ2-5; no definite D call. The CDR3 runs to 13 residues. Germline CDR1 reads SGHVS; CDR2 reads FQNEAQ. The V end was cut by 1 base, the J end by 9 bases, with 12 bases between. The CDR3 DNA sequence: TGTGCCAGCAGCTTAGTCGCCGCGGCAGCCCAGTACTTC. Amino acid sequence: CASSLVAAAAQYF.

This clonotype has only a few counts. The chain employs TRBV20-1 and TRBJ2-1; 9 nucleotides match TRBD2. J was trimmed by 8 bases and V by 2 bases; bases with no gene match: 13. Germline assignment: CDR1 DFQATT and CDR2 SNEGSKA (reference sequence). The CDR3 covers 16 residues. The CDR3 nucleotides are TGCAGTGCTAGACCCTCGAGGAGCGGGAGGACCTATGAGCAGTTCTTC. The encoded protein is CSARPSRSGRTYEQFF.

This clonotype showed up just a few times. The chain employs TRBV6-1 and TRBJ2-7; no clear D. This CDR3 is built from 15 residues. Trimming stripped 0 bases from V and 2 bases from J, with 11 bases between. From germline, CDR1 is MNHNS and CDR2 SASEGT. The CDR3 here is CASSEAGLRAYEQYF. The DNA for the CDR3 is TGTGCCAGCAGTGAAGCAGGGCTCCGGGCCTACGAGCAGTACTTC.

This clonotype has a count of ten or more. The rearrangement joins TRBV28 to TRBJ1-5; D possibly corresponds to TRBD1 (5 bases). V was shortened by 10 bases and J by 1 base, with 20 bases between the two germline ends. The V gene's germline CDR1 is MDHEN and CDR2 SYDVKM. CDR3 length: 16 amino acids. CDR3 protein: CATTPPGLGSNQPQHF. The CDR3 region has the DNA TGTGCCACCACCCCGCCGGGACTTGGAAGCAATCAGCCCCAGCATTTT.

Only a few counts were recorded for this clonotype. The chain uses TRBV6-6 and TRBJ2-3; D uncertain. This CDR3 region has 15 residues. Trimming shortened V by 5 bases and J by 1 base, and 13 bases separated the two germline ends. Germline V gives CDR1 MNHNY, CDR2 SVGAGI (reference sequence). CDR3 in DNA: TGTGCCAGCAGTCCCTGGGTCTCGGGCACAGATACGCAGTATTTT. This translates into CASSPWVSGTDTQYF.

CDR3 DNA: TGTGCCAGCAGCTGGACTAGCGGCACAGATACGCAGTATTTT. Its translation is CASSWTSGTDTQYF. This chain uses TRBV7-8 with TRBJ2-3; 9 positions agree with TRBD2. The germline V gene encodes CDR1 SGHVS and CDR2 FQNEAQ. V was clipped by 4 bases and J by 1 base; unmatched bases: 0. This CDR3 spans 14 amino acids.

The genes are TRBV9 and TRBJ2-1; weak D call: TRBD1 (6 bases). Per the germline V gene, CDR1 is SGDLS and CDR2 is YYNGEE. The CDR3 is made up of 15 amino acids. With 4 bases removed from V and 8 bases from J, the gap between germline ends came to 19 bases. The CDR3 coding sequence is TGTGCCAGCAGCACACGACAGGACCCCAGATATGAGCAGTTCTTC. Translating it yields CASSTRQDPRYEQFF.

This clonotype was found a few times. J is TRBJ2-2 and V is TRBV6-2 or TRBV6-3; 7 nucleotides match TRBD2. CDR1 and CDR2 (germline): MNHEY, SVGEGT. The CDR3 loop spans 12 amino acids. With V trimmed by 6 bases and J by 9 bases, 4 bases remained unmatched. CDR3 nucleotides: TGTGCCAGCAGCAAACTAGCGAGGGAGCTGTTTTTT. Translated: CASSKLARELFF.

J is TRBJ2-5 and V is TRBV20-1; D assignment may be TRBD1 or TRBD2 (5 bases each). V was shortened by 0 bases and J by 5 bases, with 16 bases between the two germline ends. The CDR3 is made up of 15 amino acids. Germline assignment: CDR1 DFQATT and CDR2 SNEGSKA (reference sequence). CDR3 DNA sequence: TGCAGTGCTAGAGAAGGGGTATTAGCGACTGAGACCCAGTACTTC. Protein: CSAREGVLATETQYF.

This clonotype appeared a few times. The chain combines TRBV5-1 with TRBJ2-5; D gene unclear. The V end lost 4 bases, the J end lost 3 bases, and 10 bases lay between the germline ends. The CDR3 loop spans 13 amino acids. CDR1 is SGHRS and CDR2 is YFSETQ in the germline V gene. The CDR3 spells CASSQTRKETQYF. DNA for the CDR3: TGCGCCAGCAGCCAGACAAGGAAAGAGACCCAGTACTTC.

V gene TRBV18 combines with J gene TRBJ1-5; 10 bases match TRBD1. The CDR3 contains 16 residues. Trimming removed 3 bases from V and 5 bases from J; junction bases left unmatched: 7. CDR1 is KGHSH, CDR2 LQKENI, per germline. The CDR3 region is CASSPPGQGGYQPQHF. For the CDR3, the DNA is TGTGCCAGCTCACCTCCAGGACAGGGGGGGTATCAGCCCCAGCATTTT.

This clonotype has more than one count but fewer than ten. This sequence joins TRBV27 and TRBJ1-5; D gene ambiguous. V lost 6 bases and J lost 0, with 12 bases in between. The germline gives CDR1 MNHEY, CDR2 SMNVEV (reference sequence). The CDR3 runs 15 residues. The CDR3, as DNA: TGTGCCAGCAGGACGACAATAGATAGCAATCAGCCCCAGCATTTT. Amino acid sequence: CASRTTIDSNQPQHF.

The J gene is TRBJ1-1, the V gene TRBV6-2 or TRBV6-3, with 8 bases that match TRBD1. Germline CDR1 and CDR2: MNHEY and SVGEGT. J gave up 6 bases and V 5 bases, and 11 bases lay outside the gene matches. The CDR3 length is 15 residues. The DNA for the CDR3 is TGTGCCAGCAGTCATCATCCCGACAGGGGCGCTGAAGCTTTCTTT. As protein: CASSHHPDRGAEAFF.

V and J are TRBV20-1 and TRBJ1-5, with 7 positions matching TRBD1. The germline CDR1 and CDR2 sequences are DFQATT and SNEGSKA (reference sequence). The CDR3 is made up of 14 amino acids. Trimming at V came to 6 bases and at J to 0 bases, leaving 5 bases not matched to a gene. CDR3 protein: CSATDRFSNQPQHF. CDR3 sequence (DNA): TGCAGTGCCACGGACAGGTTTAGCAATCAGCCCCAGCATTTT.

This clonotype came up a few times. The chain uses TRBV10-3 and TRBJ2-1, with D hard to call. The CDR3 runs to 13 residues. From germline, CDR1 is ENHRY and CDR2 SYGVKD. The V gene lost 5 bases and the J gene lost 4 bases, with 9 bases spanning the gap. In DNA form, the CDR3 reads TGTGCCATCAGTCCCCCAGATTACAATGAGCAGTTCTTC. Translated, it gives CAISPPDYNEQFF.

V and J are TRBV2 and TRBJ2-2; perhaps TRBD2 as D (5 bases). This CDR3 is 13 amino acids long. Per the germline V gene, CDR1 is SNHLY and CDR2 is FYNNEI. V lost 8 bases and J 3 bases, leaving 10 bases between the germline ends. CDR3 loop: CASQLDYTGELFF. The CDR3 bases are TGTGCCAGCCAACTAGATTACACCGGGGAGCTGTTTTTT.

The chain couples TRBV4-1 to TRBJ2-7; D might be TRBD2 (6 bases). Trimming pared 3 bases from V and 3 bases from J, leaving 9 bases between. The CDR3 spans 13 residues. From germline, CDR1 is MGHRA and CDR2 YSYEKL. The CDR3 nucleotides read TGCGCCAGCAGCCAGGGACTCGTCTACGAGCAGTACTTC. The encoded protein is CASSQGLVYEQYF.

This clonotype was recorded a few times. This rearrangement joins TRBV6-2 or TRBV6-3 to TRBJ2-7; TRBD1 matches 8 bases. Germline V gives CDR1 MNHEY, CDR2 SVGEGT. The CDR3 loop spans 14 amino acids. Unmatched junction bases numbered 11, after V lost 6 bases and J lost 7 bases. CDR3 loop: CASSSWQGATEQYF. In nucleotides, the CDR3 is TGTGCCAGCAGCTCATGGCAGGGGGCTACGGAGCAGTACTTC.

The chain links TRBV12-3 or TRBV12-4 to TRBJ2-1; 7 nucleotides agree with TRBD2. V gave up 6 bases and J gave up 7 bases; unmatched junction bases: 9. The CDR3 loop spans 14 amino acids. The CDR3 loop reads CASRNGGLGNEQFF. The CDR3 DNA is TGTGCCAGCAGAAACGGGGGGTTGGGGAATGAGCAGTTCTTC.

The chain carries TRBV2 and TRBJ2-7; D is unclear. Germline V lookup: CDR1 SNHLY, CDR2 FYNNEI. The CDR3 loop spans 10 amino acids. The V end lost 2 bases, the J end lost 5 bases, and 1 base lay between the germline ends. In nucleotides, the CDR3 is TGTGCCAGCAGTGAAAACGAGCAGTACTTC. Translating it yields CASSENEQYF.

This clonotype was seen ten or more times. This rearrangement joins TRBV10-3 to TRBJ1-1, with D possibly being TRBD1 (5 bases). CDR3 size: 14 residues. Trimming left V 2 bases short and J 2 bases short, with 9 bases between. CDR1 and CDR2 from the germline V gene are ENHRY and SYGVKD. This chain's CDR3 is CAISERGVNTEAFF. The CDR3 DNA sequence: TGTGCCATCAGTGAGCGGGGGGTAAACACTGAAGCTTTCTTT.

This clonotype has just a few counts. The chain couples TRBV18 to TRBJ2-3; D possibly corresponds to TRBD2 (6 bases). The CDR3 covers 19 residues. CDR1 is KGHSH and CDR2 is LQKENI in the germline V gene. The V and J ends lost 3 bases and 0 bases respectively, with 22 bases between them. The CDR3 is CASSPRDSLTLLSTDTQYF. The CDR3 DNA reads as TGTGCCAGCTCACCTCGGGACTCCCTAACGCTCCTTAGCACAGATACGCAGTATTTT.

The chain joins TRBV4-1 to TRBJ1-5; D uncertain. The CDR3 is made up of 15 amino acids. Trimming left V 3 bases short and J 0 bases short, with 9 bases between. In germline, CDR1 is MGHRA, CDR2 YSYEKL. CDR3 DNA: TGCGCCAGCAGCCAGGGAGTTTATAGCAATCAGCCCCAGCATTTT. This translates into CASSQGVYSNQPQHF.

A few counts support this clonotype. This sequence joins TRBV28 and TRBJ2-3; D might be TRBD1 or TRBD2, each matching 5 bases. This CDR3 spans 14 amino acids. Per germline, CDR1 MDHEN and CDR2 SYDVKM. V gave up 3 bases and J gave up 1 base, with 8 bases separating them. The CDR3 loop reads CASSLGPRTDTQYF. The CDR3 coding sequence is TGTGCCAGCAGTTTGGGACCCCGCACAGATACGCAGTATTTT. Using reference TRBV28 and TRBJ2-3 for the parts outside the CDR3, the full variable domain is DVKVTQSSRYLVKRTGEKVFLECVQDMDHENMFWYRQDPGLGLRLIYFSYDVKMKEKGDIPEGYSVSREKKERFSLILESASTNQTSMYLCASSLGPRTDTQYFGPGTRLTVL.

The rearrangement links TRBV27 to TRBJ1-4; D gene unclear. V was clipped by 3 bases and J by 1 base, with 12 bases between them. This CDR3 is built from 16 residues. Germline CDR1 is MNHEY and CDR2 is SMNVEV (reference sequence). The CDR3 protein is CASSLFYRGTNEKLFF. The DNA for the CDR3 is TGTGCCAGCAGTTTGTTCTACCGGGGAACTAATGAAAAACTGTTTTTT.